The source of this T cell receptor beta chain is a study of CD8 T cells in Susac syndrome. The CDR3 has 16 residues. Per the germline V gene, CDR1 is MNHEY and CDR2 is SMNVEV (reference sequence). J lost 4 bases, V lost 8 bases, and 14 bases had no gene match. TCR beta was sequenced from blood CD8+ and CD4+ T cells. Patients with stable or active relapsing-remitting disease, all of them treatment-naive, made up the multiple sclerosis controls. When the RNA was reverse transcribed, random hexamers were used with an input of about 0.5 to 1 ug. TCRdb reanalysed the immunoSEQ multiplex PCR reads using MiXCR and keeps one entry per CDR3 protein. The sample consists of about 430,000 distinct CDR3 sequences, 75% to 90% of them appearing once.

The clonotype originates from a human donor with multiple sclerosis. The chain has TRBV27 and TRBJ2-3; 8 bases agree with TRBD1. The sequencing input was CD8+ T cells from PBMCs. In DNA form, the CDR3 reads TGTGCCAGCGCTCTTTCCGGACAGGGTTTTGCAGATACGCAGTATTTT. Encoded protein: CASALSGQGFADTQYF.